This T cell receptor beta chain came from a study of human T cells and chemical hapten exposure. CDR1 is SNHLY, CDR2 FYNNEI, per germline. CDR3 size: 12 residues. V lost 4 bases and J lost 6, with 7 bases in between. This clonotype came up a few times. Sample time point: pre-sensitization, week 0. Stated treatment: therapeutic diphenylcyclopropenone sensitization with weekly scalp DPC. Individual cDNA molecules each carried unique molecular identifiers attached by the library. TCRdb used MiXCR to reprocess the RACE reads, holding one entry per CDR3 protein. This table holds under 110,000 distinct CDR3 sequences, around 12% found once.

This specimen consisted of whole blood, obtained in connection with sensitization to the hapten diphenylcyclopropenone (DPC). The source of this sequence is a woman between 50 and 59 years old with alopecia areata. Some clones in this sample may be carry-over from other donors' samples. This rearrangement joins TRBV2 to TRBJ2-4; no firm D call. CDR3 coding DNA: TGTGCCAGCAGTGCGCCGGGAAACATTCAGTACTTC. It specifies CASSAPGNIQYF.